This T cell receptor beta chain is drawn from a study of human T cells and chemical hapten exposure. In the study overall: Each patch test put 0.01% DPC on the upper back, and results were read at 6 days. General observations from the study: Patch test scores rose with PT1 expanded TCR counts, a positive correlation.

Noted time point: patch test 1, 2 weeks after DPC sensitization. The treatment is: therapeutic diphenylcyclopropenone sensitization with weekly scalp DPC. Extraction yielded total RNA from whole blood (unfractionated). Blood collection took place prior to placing each patch test. As the library was built, unique molecular identifiers were attached to individual cDNA molecules. Each CDR3 protein gets one entry after TCRdb re-called the RACE reads with MiXCR. The sample lists roughly 52,000 distinct CDR3 sequences; 11% were seen once. Germline-derived CDR1 and CDR2 are SGHRS and YFSETQ. This CDR3 contains 14 residues. Trimming shortened V by 4 bases and J by 2 bases, and 11 bases separated the two germline ends. This clonotype was detected ten times or more. The antigen is unknown.

This receptor was obtained from a woman aged 40 to 55 with alopecia areata. Some clones in this sample may be carry-over from other donors' samples. The chain combines TRBV5-1 with TRBJ2-3; perhaps TRBD1 as D (6 bases). The source material was whole blood, sampled in connection with sensitization to the hapten diphenylcyclopropenone (DPC). The CDR3 sequence: CASSPVGATDTQYF. CDR3 bases: TGCGCCAGCAGCCCGGTGGGGGCCACAGATACGCAGTATTTT.